This paragraph reports one TCR beta chain. This clone was counted once. The antigen it binds to is not known. No qualities accompany the bases; no much larger clone lies one base away. The immunoSEQ assay was used to generate TCR beta chain sequences from genomic DNA. The study's processing was this. Any CDR3 sequence that did not begin with the conserved framework cysteine at position 104 was removed by hand. To get clonality, the normalized Shannon's Diversity Index was subtracted from one, giving values from 0 (maximal diversity) to 1 (oligoclonal). Chi-squared comparison-of-proportions tests were used to check whether the frequency of the same CDR3 differed between samples, for example brain versus blood. Public clonotypes were found by searching immuneACCESS, and the VDJdb browser was used to assess similarity to known antiviral clonotypes. TCRdb stores this immuneACCESS table with in-frame sequences only. Part of the clones is absent; in the studies checked, under half of the shortfall reflects unresolved V genes, and no reason is known for the rest. The D gene and trimming were derived from the DNA, and the V and J assignments and clone size from that table. The sample yields about 340,000 clones; 93% were counted once. The ten largest make up around 5% of the sample.

This specimen belongs to a study of brain T cells in children with intractable seizures (dated by TCRdb to the early 2020s). A note on the overall study: Resected brain tissue from fewer than 60 pediatric epilepsy surgery cases was initially screened for immune gene transcripts with a NanoString immunology panel. Most of the 12 selected surgery cases also had pre-surgery blood sequenced, which left four cases with brain tissue only.

Paper-wide results and their limitations: Sequencing depth differed between pre- and post-surgery blood, so clones missing from the pre-surgery sample may reflect undersampling. The patients' HCMV serostatus was not known, and viral specificity was inferred solely from CDR3 sequence similarity.

The time point label, read with the paper, signifies: blood from clinic visit 5 months post-surgery; TSC patient then seizure free. Surgery cases with the highest brain T cell transcript signatures were selected for TCR beta chain sequencing of brain tissue and, where available, blood. Before surgery, patients had received at least one anti-epileptic drug. TCR-sequenced patients were children with drug-resistant epilepsy due to tuberous sclerosis complex, focal cortical dysplasia, Rasmussen encephalitis or hemimegalencephaly. Bulk genomic DNA was extracted from unsorted brain tissue and whole blood with the Monarch genomic DNA purification kit. The sequence came from a boy under two years old with tuberous sclerosis and intractable seizures. This material consisted of peripheral blood, taken 4 to 5 months after surgery.

The DNA sequence reads TGTGCCAGCAGCCAACACCAGATAACTAATGGCTACACCTTC. Its protein product is CASSQHQITNGYTF. Recombination connected TRBV7-9 to TRBJ1-2; no D gene can be assigned with confidence. The germline ends are 16 bases apart after V is trimmed by 5 bases and J by 6 bases. Taken from cysteine to phenylalanine, the CDR3 has 14 residues. The read is trimmed to its CDR3 DNA, 42 bases read in frame from base 1. Via the germline V gene (reference sequence), CDR1 is SEHNR and CDR2 FQNEAQ.